This TCR beta chain comes out of a study of OX40 agonist ivuxolimab in advanced cancers. Germline CDR1 reads SGHTS; CDR2 reads YDEGEE. Trimming cost V 2 bases and J 4 bases, with 10 bases left between them. The length of the CDR3 is 13 residues. Produced via immunoSEQ multiplex PCR; TCRdb's table is partial and in-frame only. The sample holds about 94,000 clones, about nine tenths seen once. Remarks on this clone: Its target is unknown.

Study conclusions and caveats: The authors also found low normalized T-cell clonal expansion in some nonresponders. Expanded peripheral T cells had an undetermined antigen specificity. By week 6 at 0.1 to 3.0 mg/kg, blood CD4+ and CD8+ T cells had expanded clonally.

This receptor was taken from an adult with an advanced solid tumor such as melanoma, head and neck, liver or kidney cancer. This chain uses TRBV5-8 with TRBJ2-7; possible D gene TRBD1, 6 bases. Sequenced here: CD4+ or CD8+ T cells sorted from blood, sampled in a trial of the OX40 agonist ivuxolimab. The CDR3 here is CASSLTDRYEQYF. The CDR3 region has the DNA TGTGCCAGCAGCTTAACCGACAGGTACGAGCAGTACTTC.